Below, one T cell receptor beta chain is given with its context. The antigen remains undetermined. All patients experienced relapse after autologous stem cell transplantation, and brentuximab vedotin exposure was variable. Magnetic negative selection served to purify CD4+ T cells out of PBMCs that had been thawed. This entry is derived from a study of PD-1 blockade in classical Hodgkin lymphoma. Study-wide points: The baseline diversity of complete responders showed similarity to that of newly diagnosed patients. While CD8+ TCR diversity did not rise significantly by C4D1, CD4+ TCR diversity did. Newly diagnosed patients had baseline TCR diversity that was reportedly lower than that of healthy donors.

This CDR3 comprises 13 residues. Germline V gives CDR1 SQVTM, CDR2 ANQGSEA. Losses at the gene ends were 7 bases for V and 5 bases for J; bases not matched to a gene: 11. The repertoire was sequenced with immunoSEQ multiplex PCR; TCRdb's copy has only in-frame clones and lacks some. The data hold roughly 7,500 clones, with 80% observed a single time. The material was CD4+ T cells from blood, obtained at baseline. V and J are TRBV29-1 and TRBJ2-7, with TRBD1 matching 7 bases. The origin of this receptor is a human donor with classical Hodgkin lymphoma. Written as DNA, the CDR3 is TGCAGCGCCCGGGACAGCAGCCTGAACGAGCAGTACTTC. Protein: CSARDSSLNEQYF.